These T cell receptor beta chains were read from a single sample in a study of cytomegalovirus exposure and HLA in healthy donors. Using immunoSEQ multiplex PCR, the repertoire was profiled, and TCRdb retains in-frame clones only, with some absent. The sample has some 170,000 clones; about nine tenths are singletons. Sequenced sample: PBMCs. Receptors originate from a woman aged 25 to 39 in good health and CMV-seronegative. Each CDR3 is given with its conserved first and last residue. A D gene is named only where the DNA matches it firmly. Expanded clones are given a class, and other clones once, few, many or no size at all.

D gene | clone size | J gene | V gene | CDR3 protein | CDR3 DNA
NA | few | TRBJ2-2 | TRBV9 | CASSFRGDGELFF | TGTGCCAGCAGCTTCCGTGGGGACGGGGAGCTGTTTTTT
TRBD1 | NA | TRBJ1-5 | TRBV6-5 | CASSYESGGQPQHF | TGTGCCAGCAGTTACGAGTCAGGGGGTCAGCCCCAGCATTTT
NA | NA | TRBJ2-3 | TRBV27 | CASSLRTVTDTQYF | TGTGCCAGCAGTCTACGGACAGTAACAGATACGCAGTATTTT
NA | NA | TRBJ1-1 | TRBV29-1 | CSVGPGEGLTEAFF | TGCAGCGTTGGCCCGGGGGAGGGGCTCACTGAAGCTTTCTTT
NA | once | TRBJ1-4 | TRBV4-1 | CASNDIALDEKLFF | TGCGCCAGTAATGACATCGCCCTCGATGAAAAACTGTTTTTT
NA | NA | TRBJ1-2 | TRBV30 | CAWGIQGIYGYTF | TGTGCCTGGGGTATACAGGGAATCTATGGCTACACCTTC
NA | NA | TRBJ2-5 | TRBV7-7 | CASSPDSQETQYF | TGTGCTAGCAGCCCAGACAGCCAAGAGACCCAGTACTTC
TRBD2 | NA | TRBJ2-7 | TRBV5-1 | CASSLGVTSGRAYEQYF | TGCGCCAGCAGCTTGGGGGTGACTAGCGGGAGGGCCTACGAGCAGTACTTC
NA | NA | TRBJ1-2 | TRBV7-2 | CASSLIGVSNYGYTF | TGTGCCAGCAGCTTAATCGGGGTGTCAAACTATGGCTACACCTTC
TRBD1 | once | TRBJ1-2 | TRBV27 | CASSLTGAYGYTF | TGTGCCAGCAGTTTGACAGGGGCCTATGGCTACACCTTC
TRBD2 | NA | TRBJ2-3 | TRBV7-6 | CASSRTSGSPWGTQYF | TGTGCCAGCAGCCGGACTAGCGGGAGCCCCTGGGGTACGCAGTATTTT
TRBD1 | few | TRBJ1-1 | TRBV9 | CASSVVDRGNTEAFF | TGTGCCAGCAGCGTAGTGGACAGGGGGAACACTGAAGCTTTCTTT
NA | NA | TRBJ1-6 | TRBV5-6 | CASSLRGNSPLHF | TGTGCCAGCAGCTTAAGGGGCAATTCACCCCTCCACTTT
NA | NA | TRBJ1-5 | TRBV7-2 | CASSLDRSNQPQHF | TGTGCCAGCAGCTTAGACAGGAGCAATCAGCCCCAGCATTTT
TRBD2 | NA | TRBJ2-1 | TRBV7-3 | CASCNGGGSDEQFF | TGTGCCAGCTGCAATGGCGGGGGGTCGGATGAGCAGTTCTTC
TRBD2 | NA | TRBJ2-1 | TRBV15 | CATSRDRGSGRAADEQFF | TGTGCCACCAGCAGAGATCGGGGGAGCGGGAGGGCCGCTGATGAGCAGTTCTTC
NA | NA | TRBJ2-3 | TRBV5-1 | CASSLGLAVADTQYF | TGCGCCAGCAGCTTGGGTCTAGCCGTGGCAGATACGCAGTATTTT
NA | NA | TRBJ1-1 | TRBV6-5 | CASSRIGMNTEAFF | TGTGCCAGCAGTCGCATCGGAATGAACACTGAAGCTTTCTTT
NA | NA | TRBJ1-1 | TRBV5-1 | CASSLRDLTEAFF | TGCGCCAGCAGCCTCCGGGACCTCACTGAAGCTTTCTTT
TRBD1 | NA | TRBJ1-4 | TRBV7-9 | CASSHRGESNEKLFF | TGTGCCAGCAGTCACAGGGGCGAAAGTAATGAAAAACTGTTTTTT
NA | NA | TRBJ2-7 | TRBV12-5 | CASGSPPGLSYEQYF | TGTGCTAGTGGCTCCCCCCCAGGGCTATCCTACGAGCAGTACTTC
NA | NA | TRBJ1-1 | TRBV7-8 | CASSNGQSTEAFF | TGTGCCAGCAGTAATGGACAGTCCACTGAAGCTTTCTTT
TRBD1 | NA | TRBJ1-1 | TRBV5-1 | CASSLKQGASVAFF | TGCGCCAGCAGCTTGAAACAGGGGGCGTCGGTAGCTTTCTTT
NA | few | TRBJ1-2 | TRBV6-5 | CASSYSFQNYGYTF | TGTGCCAGCAGTTACTCGTTTCAAAACTATGGCTACACCTTC
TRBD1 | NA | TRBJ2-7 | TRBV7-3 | CASSIGGQWISYEQYF | TGTGCCAGCAGCATTGGGGGACAGTGGATTTCCTACGAGCAGTACTTC
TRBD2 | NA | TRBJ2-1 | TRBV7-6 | CASSPAGGASNEQFF | TGTGCCAGCAGCCCGGCGGGAGGGGCTTCTAATGAGCAGTTCTTC
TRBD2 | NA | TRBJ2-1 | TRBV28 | CASSLLAVSGDEQFF | TGTGCCAGCAGCTTACTAGCGGTCTCAGGAGATGAGCAGTTCTTC
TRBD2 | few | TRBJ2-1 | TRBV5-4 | CASSFIAGVNNEQFF | TGTGCCAGCAGCTTTATAGCGGGAGTTAACAATGAGCAGTTCTTC
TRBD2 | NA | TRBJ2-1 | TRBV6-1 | CASRVSGRAYNEQFF | TGTGCCAGCAGGGTTAGCGGGAGAGCATACAATGAGCAGTTCTTC
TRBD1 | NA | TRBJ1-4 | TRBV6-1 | CASSDGQASGEKLFF | TGTGCCAGCAGTGATGGACAGGCATCGGGGGAAAAACTGTTTTTT
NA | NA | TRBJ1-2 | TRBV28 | CASSLNGFYGYTF | TGTGCCAGCAGTTTGAACGGTTTCTATGGCTACACCTTC
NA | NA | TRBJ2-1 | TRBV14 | CASSQTLGVIGNEQFF | TGTGCCAGCAGCCAAACTTTGGGAGTAATTGGCAATGAGCAGTTCTTC
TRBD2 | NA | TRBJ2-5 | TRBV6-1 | CASSDWLGGPETQYF | TGTGCCAGCAGTGATTGGTTGGGAGGGCCCGAGACCCAGTACTTC
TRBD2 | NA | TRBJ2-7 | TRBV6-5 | CASRTSGGTYEQYF | TGTGCCAGCAGGACTAGCGGAGGTACCTACGAGCAGTACTTC
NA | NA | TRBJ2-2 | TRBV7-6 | CASSLGMDTGELFF | TGTGCCAGCAGCTTAGGAATGGACACCGGGGAGCTGTTTTTT
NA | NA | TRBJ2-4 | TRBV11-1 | CASSPVGEVNIQYF | TGTGCCAGCAGCCCCGTAGGAGAGGTAAACATTCAGTACTTC
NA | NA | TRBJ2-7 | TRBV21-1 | CASSKVERIYEQYF | TGTGCCAGCAGCAAAGTTGAGCGGATCTACGAGCAGTACTTC
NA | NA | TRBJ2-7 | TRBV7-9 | CASSPQGSSGEQYF | TGTGCCAGCAGCCCCCAAGGGTCCTCAGGAGAGCAGTACTTC
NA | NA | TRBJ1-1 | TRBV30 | CAWSVGTVNTEAFF | TGTGCCTGGAGTGTAGGGACGGTGAACACTGAAGCTTTCTTT
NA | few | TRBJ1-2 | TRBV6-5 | CASSYYAGGYTF | TGTGCCAGCAGCTACTACGCTGGCGGCTACACCTTC
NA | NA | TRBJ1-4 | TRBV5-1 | CASSLSGTNEKLFF | TGCGCCAGCAGCTTGTCAGGAACTAATGAAAAACTGTTTTTT
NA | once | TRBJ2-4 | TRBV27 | CASKDRDKNIQYF | TGTGCCAGTAAGGACAGAGACAAAAACATTCAGTACTTC
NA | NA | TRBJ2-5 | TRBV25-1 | CASSELGNGGETQYF | TGTGCCAGCAGTGAATTAGGAAATGGAGGGGAGACCCAGTACTTC
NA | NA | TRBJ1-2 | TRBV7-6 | CASSLARRDPRDNYGYTF | TGTGCCAGCAGCTTAGCGCGAAGGGACCCCAGGGATAACTATGGCTACACCTTC
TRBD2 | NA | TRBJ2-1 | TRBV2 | CASKISGSSYNEQFF | TGTGCCAGCAAGATAAGCGGGAGCTCCTACAATGAGCAGTTCTTC
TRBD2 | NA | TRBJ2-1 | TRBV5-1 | CASSLVVGGPESEQFF | TGCGCCAGCAGCTTGGTTGTGGGAGGGCCGGAGAGTGAGCAGTTCTTC
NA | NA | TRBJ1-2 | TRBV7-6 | CASSPLSRFNYGYTF | TGTGCCAGCAGCCCCCTCAGTCGCTTCAACTATGGCTACACCTTC
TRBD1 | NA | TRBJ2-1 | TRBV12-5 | CASGFSRDRYNEQFF | TGTGCTAGTGGTTTCTCCCGGGACAGATACAATGAGCAGTTCTTC
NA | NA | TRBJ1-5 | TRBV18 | CASSPGLTNSNQPQHF | TGTGCCAGCTCACCGGGTCTTACAAATAGCAATCAGCCCCAGCATTTT
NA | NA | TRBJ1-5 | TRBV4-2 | CASSQGVGENQPQHF | TGTGCCAGCAGCCAAGGGGTAGGGGAGAATCAGCCCCAGCATTTT
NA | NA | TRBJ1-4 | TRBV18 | CASSEAQTNEKLFF | TGTGCCAGCTCAGAAGCACAAACTAATGAAAAACTGTTTTTT
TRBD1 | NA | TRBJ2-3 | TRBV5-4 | CASSFRQGAGTDTQYF | TGTGCCAGCAGCTTTCGACAGGGGGCCGGCACAGATACGCAGTATTTT
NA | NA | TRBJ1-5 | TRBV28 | CASIATGSRAQHF | TGTGCCAGCATCGCCACCGGATCTCGAGCCCAGCATTTT
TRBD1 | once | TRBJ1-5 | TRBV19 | CASSIRDRWDQPQHF | TGTGCCAGTAGTATACGGGACAGGTGGGATCAGCCCCAGCATTTT
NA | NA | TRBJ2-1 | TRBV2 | CASRGSRGLYNEQFF | TGTGCCAGTCGCGGGTCGAGGGGTCTCTACAATGAGCAGTTCTTC